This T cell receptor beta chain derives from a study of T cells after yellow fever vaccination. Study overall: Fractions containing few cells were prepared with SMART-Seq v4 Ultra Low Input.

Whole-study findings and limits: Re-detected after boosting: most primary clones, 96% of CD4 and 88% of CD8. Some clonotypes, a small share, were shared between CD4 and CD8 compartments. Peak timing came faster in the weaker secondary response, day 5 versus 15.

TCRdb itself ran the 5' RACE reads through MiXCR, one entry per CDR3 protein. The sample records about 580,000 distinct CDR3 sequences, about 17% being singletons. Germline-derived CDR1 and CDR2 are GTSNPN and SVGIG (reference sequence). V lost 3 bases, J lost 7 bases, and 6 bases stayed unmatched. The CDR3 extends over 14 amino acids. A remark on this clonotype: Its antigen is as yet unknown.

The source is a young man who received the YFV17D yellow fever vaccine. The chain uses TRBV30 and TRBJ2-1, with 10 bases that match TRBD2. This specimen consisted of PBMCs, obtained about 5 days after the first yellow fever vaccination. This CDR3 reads CAWRPSGGRNEQFF. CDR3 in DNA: TGTGCCTGGAGACCTAGCGGGGGCCGTAATGAGCAGTTCTTC.